These 4 T cell receptor beta chains originate from one sample sequenced in a study of CD8 T cells in ankylosing spondylitis. Study results and limitations: There was a TCR beta motif, made of fewer than 10 highly homologous variants, that appeared characteristic of ankylosing spondylitis blood.

These TCRs are of unknown antigen specificity. TCRdb used MiXCR to reprocess the 5' RACE reads, holding one entry per CDR3 protein. This sample yields about 440,000 distinct CDR3 sequences, of which roughly a sixth are seen a single time; 1% belongs to the top ten. Sequenced sample: blood, either unsorted or a sorted T cell fraction (not recorded which). The receptors come from a male donor with ankylosing spondylitis.

This clonotype was observed a handful of times. A junction boundary mismatches the germline segment, possibly from a read error. The chain carries TRBV4-3 and TRBJ1-5; 11 bases line up with TRBD1. CDR3 length: 15 residues. Germline V gene sequence: CDR1 LGHNA, CDR2 YSLEER. The CDR3 here is CANSQGTGGEQPQHF. The CDR3, as DNA: TGCGCCAACAGCCAAGGGACAGGGGGGGAGCAGCCCCAGCATTTT.

The chain has TRBV12-3 or TRBV12-4 and TRBJ2-3, with 11 bases fitting TRBD1. The CDR3 covers 19 residues. V was pared by 5 bases and J by 0 bases, with 13 bases of the junction left unmatched. Written as DNA, the CDR3 is TGTGCCAGCAGTAAAGGGACAGGGGGACCTTCTGGTAGCACAGATACGCAGTATTTT. It specifies CASSKGTGGPSGSTDTQYF.

This clonotype has more than one count but fewer than ten. The rearrangement uses TRBV12-3 or TRBV12-4 and TRBJ1-3, with no clear D. The V end lost 7 bases, the J end lost 4 bases, and 8 bases lay between the germline ends. This CDR3 has 12 amino acids. The CDR3 sequence: CASIGDGNTIYF. The CDR3 nucleotides read TGTGCCAGCATTGGCGACGGAAACACCATATATTTT.

V and J are TRBV9 and TRBJ1-6; possible D gene TRBD1, 5 bases. V lost 3 bases and J lost 14, with 15 bases in between. Germline CDR1 reads SGDLS; CDR2 reads YYNGEE. The CDR3 runs to 13 residues. The CDR3 spells CASSARGVGSLHF. Written as DNA, the CDR3 is TGTGCCAGCAGCGCGCGGGGGGTAGGGTCCCTCCACTTT.